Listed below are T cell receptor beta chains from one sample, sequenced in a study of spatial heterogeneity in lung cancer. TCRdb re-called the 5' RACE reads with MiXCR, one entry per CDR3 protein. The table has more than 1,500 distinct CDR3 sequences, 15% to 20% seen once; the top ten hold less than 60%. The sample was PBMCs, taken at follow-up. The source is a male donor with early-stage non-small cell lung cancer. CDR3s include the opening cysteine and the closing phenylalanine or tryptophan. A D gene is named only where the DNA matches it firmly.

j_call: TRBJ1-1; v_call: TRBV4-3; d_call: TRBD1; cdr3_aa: CANSQIQGANTEAFF
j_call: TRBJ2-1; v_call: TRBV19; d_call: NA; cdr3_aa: CASSIGVNEQFF
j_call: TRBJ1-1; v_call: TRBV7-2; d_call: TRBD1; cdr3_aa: CASSSLPGQANTEAFF
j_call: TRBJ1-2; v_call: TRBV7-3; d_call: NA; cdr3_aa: CASSSIGGEGFYGYTF
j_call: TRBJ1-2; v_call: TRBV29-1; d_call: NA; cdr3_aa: CSVVSGYGYTF
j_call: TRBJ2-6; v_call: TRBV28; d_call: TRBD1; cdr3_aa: CASSTGGQGASGANVLTF
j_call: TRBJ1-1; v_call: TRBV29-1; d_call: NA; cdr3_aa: CSVYRESGTEAFF
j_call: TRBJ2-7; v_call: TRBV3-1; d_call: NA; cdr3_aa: CASSPTASYEQYF
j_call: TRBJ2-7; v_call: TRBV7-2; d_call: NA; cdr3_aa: CASMLLSRDEQYF
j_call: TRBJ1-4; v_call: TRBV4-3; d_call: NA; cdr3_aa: CASSQDYPVFATNEKLFF
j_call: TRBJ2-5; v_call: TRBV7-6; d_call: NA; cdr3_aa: CASSLGTGETQYF
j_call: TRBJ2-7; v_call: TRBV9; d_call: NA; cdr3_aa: CASSPDRFYEQYF
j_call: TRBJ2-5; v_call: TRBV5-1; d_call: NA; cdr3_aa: CASSFQGRVEETQYF
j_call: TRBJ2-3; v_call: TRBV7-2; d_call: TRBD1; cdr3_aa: CASSLGDRPDTQYF
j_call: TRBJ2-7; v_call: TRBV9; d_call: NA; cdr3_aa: CASSGEVRGGYEQYF
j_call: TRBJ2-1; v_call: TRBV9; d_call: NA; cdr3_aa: CASSEEDLSYNEQFF
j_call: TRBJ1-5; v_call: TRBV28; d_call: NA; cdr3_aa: CASSNSNQPQHF
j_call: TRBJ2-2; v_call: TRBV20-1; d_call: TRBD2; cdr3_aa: CRATPGDIAGTGELFF
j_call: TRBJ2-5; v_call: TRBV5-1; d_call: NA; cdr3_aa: CASSPEGETQYF
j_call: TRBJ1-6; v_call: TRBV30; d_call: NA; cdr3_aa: CASQGGRNSPLHF
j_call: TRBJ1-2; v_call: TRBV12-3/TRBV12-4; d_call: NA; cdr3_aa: CASSYKGVDYGYTF
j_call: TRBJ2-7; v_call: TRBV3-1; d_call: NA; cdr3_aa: CASSIRAREYEQYF
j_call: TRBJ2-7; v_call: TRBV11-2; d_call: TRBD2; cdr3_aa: CASSPGGFEQYF
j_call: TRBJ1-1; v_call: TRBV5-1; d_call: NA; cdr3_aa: CASSLMDILNTEAFF
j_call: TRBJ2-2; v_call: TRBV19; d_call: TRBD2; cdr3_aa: CASSIDLWLAGGSANTGELFF
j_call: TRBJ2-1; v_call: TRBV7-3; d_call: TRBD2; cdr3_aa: CASSLIAGNYKNEQFF
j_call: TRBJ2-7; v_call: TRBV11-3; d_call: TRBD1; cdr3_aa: CASSLAQGNEQYF
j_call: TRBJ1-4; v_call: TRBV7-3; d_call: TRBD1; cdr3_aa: CASTTGTVLGEKLFF
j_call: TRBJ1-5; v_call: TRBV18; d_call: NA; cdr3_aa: CASSTSGEVNQPQHF
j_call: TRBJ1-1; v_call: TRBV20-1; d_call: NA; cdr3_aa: CSARFDTGRAFF
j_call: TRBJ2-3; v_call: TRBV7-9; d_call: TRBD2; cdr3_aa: CASSPREGGPDTQYF